Sequencing of this T cell receptor (beta chain) was carried out in a study of OX40 agonist ivuxolimab in advanced cancers. The wider study: Partial responses were achieved by three patients, one with hepatocellular carcinoma and two with cutaneous melanoma. Study findings and constraints: Among the least clonally expanded were partial responders at 0.1-3.0 mg/kg.

Germline values: CDR1 SGHDN, CDR2 FVKESK. This CDR3 has 12 residues. V was cut by 2 bases and J by 8 bases, with 10 bases left in between. Sequenced by immunoSEQ multiplex PCR; TCRdb stores in-frame clones only, minus some. The table includes 30,000 to 40,000 clones, less than 80% detected once. Regarding this clone: Its specificity is not known.

The chain employs TRBV14 and TRBJ2-7; D is undetermined. The TCR sequence derives from an adult with an advanced solid tumor such as melanoma, head and neck, liver or kidney cancer. Sequences were derived from CD4+ or CD8+ T cells sorted from blood, sampled in a trial of the OX40 agonist ivuxolimab. The CDR3 coding sequence is TGTGCCAGCAGCCAAACGACGTGGAAGCAGTACTTC. It is translated as CASSQTTWKQYF.